This T cell receptor beta chain was recorded in a study of blood T cell repertoires in COVID-19. Germline V gene sequence: CDR1 LNHDA, CDR2 SQIVND (reference sequence). The CDR3 covers 15 residues. Trimming took 5 bases from V and 5 from J; bases not matched to a gene: 7. Method: immunoSEQ multiplex PCR; TCRdb's copy keeps in-frame clones and lacks some. There are around 230,000 clones in the sample; just under 90% occur only once, and less than 4% lies in the top ten. The sequenced sample consisted of PBMCs or T cells enriched from blood (not recorded which). This clonotype originated in a woman between 25 and 40 years old with acute COVID-19. V usage is TRBV19 and J usage is TRBJ1-5; TRBD1 agrees at 9 bases. This chain's CDR3 is CASSAGTGTYQPQHF. The CDR3, as DNA: TGTGCCAGTAGTGCCGGGACAGGGACCTATCAGCCCCAGCATTTT. The whole variable domain, filled in from reference TRBV19 and TRBJ1-5, reads DGGITQSPKYLFRKEGQNVTLSCEQNLNHDAMYWYRQDPGQGLRLIYYSQIVNDFQKGDIAEGYSVSREKKESFPLTVTSAQKNPTAFYLCASSAGTGTYQPQHFGDGTRLSIL.